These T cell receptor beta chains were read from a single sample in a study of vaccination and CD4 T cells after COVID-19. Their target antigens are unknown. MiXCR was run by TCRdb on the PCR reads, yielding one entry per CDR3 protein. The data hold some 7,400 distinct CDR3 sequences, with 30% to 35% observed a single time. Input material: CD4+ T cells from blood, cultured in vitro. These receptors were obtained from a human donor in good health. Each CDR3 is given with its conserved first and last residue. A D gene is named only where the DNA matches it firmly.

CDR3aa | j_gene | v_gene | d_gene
CASSLGPQGLIDTQYF | TRBJ2-3 | TRBV11-2 | NA
CASSTGTGISGNTIYF | TRBJ1-3 | TRBV19 | NA
CASSQGASANTEAFF | TRBJ1-1 | TRBV4-2 | NA
CASSYRWYSNQPQHF | TRBJ1-5 | TRBV6-5 | NA
CASSLPPNTEAFF | TRBJ1-1 | TRBV5-1 | NA
CASSQTGGSQPQHF | TRBJ1-5 | TRBV4-2 | NA
CSASGQATTYSPLHF | TRBJ1-6 | TRBV20-1 | TRBD1
CASSASGAVNTEAFF | TRBJ1-1 | TRBV9 | NA
CAWSVAGKNSPLHF | TRBJ1-6 | TRBV30 | NA
CASSSPGTGNTEAFF | TRBJ1-1 | TRBV5-1 | TRBD1
CSAGAGYTEAFF | TRBJ1-1 | TRBV20-1 | NA
CASSLGGLQQETQYF | TRBJ2-5 | TRBV5-1 | NA
CASSSLGGSSTDTQYF | TRBJ2-3 | TRBV9 | NA
CASSSGSGDQPQHF | TRBJ1-5 | TRBV7-9 | NA